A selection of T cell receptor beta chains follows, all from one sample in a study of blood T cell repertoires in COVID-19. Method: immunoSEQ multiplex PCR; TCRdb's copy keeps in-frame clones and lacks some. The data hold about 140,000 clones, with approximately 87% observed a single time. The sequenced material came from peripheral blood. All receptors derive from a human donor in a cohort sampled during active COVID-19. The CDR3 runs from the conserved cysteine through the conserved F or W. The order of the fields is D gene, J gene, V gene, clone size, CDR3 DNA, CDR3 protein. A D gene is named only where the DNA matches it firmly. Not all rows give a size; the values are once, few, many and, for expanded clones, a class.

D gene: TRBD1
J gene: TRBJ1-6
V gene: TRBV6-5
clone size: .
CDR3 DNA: TGTGCCAGCAGGGGCGGGACAGTCTATAATTCACCCCTCCACTTT
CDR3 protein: CASRGGTVYNSPLHF

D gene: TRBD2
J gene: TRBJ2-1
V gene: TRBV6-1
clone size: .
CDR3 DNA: TGTGCCAGCAGTGAACCCCTAGCGGGGTTAAACAATGAGCAGTTCTTC
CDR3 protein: CASSEPLAGLNNEQFF

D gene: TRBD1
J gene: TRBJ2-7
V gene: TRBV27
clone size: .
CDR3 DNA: TGTGCCAGCAGTTCGGGGACAGCATCCTACGAGCAGTACTTC
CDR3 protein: CASSSGTASYEQYF

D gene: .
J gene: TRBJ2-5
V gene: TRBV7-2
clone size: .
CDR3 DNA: TGTGCCAGCAGCTTAGTGGGAGGGGGGGTGACCCAGTACTTC
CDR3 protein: CASSLVGGGVTQYF

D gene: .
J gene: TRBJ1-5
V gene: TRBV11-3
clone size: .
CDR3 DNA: TGTGCCAGCAGCCCACTCCCGGGACTGATGAATCAGCCCCAGCATTTT
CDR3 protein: CASSPLPGLMNQPQHF

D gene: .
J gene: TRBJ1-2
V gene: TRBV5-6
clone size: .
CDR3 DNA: TGTGCCAGCAGCTATACCGGGACTTTCGCCTTC
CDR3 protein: CASSYTGTFAF

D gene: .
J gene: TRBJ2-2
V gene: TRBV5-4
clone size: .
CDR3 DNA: TGTGCCAGCAGCCGGAACACCGGGGAGCTGTTTTTT
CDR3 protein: CASSRNTGELFF

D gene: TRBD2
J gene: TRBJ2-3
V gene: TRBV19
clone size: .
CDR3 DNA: TGTGCCAGTAGTATCGAAGCGGGAGCAGATACGCAGTATTTT
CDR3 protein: CASSIEAGADTQYF

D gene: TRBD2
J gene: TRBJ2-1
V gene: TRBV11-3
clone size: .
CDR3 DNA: TGTGCCAGCAGCTTAGATAGCGGGGTTAGTAATGAGCAGTTCTTC
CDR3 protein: CASSLDSGVSNEQFF

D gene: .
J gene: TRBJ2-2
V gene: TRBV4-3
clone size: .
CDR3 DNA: TGCGCCAGCAGCCAAAAGGGGTTGGCCGGGGAGCTGTTTTTT
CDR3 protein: CASSQKGLAGELFF

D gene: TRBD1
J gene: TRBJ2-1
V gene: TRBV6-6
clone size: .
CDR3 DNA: TGTGCCAGCAGTTACGCCTCAGGGGGCAATGAGCAGTTCTTC
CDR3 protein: CASSYASGGNEQFF

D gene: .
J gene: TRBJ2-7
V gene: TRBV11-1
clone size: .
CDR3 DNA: TGTGCCAGCAGCTTATGGGCCAGGCCAGGCGAGCAGTACTTC
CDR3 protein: CASSLWARPGEQYF

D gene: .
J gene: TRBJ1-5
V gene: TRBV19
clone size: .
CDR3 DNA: TGTGCCACCCAGACCGGGAGCGGGAGCAATCAGCCCCAGCATTTT
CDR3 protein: CATQTGSGSNQPQHF

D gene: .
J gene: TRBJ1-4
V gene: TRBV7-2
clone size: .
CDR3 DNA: TGTGCCAGCAGCTTCCAGGGAAGGGAAAAACTGTTTTTT
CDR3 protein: CASSFQGREKLFF

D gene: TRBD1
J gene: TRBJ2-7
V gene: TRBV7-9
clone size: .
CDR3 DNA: TGTGCCAGCAGCTTATTGACAGGGGGCAGCTACGAGCAGTACTTC
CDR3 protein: CASSLLTGGSYEQYF

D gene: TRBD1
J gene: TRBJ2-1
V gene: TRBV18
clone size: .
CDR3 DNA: TGTGCCAGCTCACCGGACAGGGGGCGCGTCGGCGAGCAGTTCTTC
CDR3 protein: CASSPDRGRVGEQFF

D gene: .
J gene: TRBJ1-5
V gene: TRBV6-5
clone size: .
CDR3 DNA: TGTGCCAGCAGTCGAACGGGGGAGGGGCAGCCCCAGCATTTT
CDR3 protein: CASSRTGEGQPQHF

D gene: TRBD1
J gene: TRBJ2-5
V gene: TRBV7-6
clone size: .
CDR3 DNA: TGTGCCAGCAGCTTGACCGGACAGGGCGGGTTAGGGACCCAGTACTTC
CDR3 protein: CASSLTGQGGLGTQYF

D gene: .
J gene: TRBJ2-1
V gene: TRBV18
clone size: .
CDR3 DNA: TGTGCCAGCTCACCCCGCGAGAGAGCTATAACGGGTGAGCAGTTCTTC
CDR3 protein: CASSPRERAITGEQFF

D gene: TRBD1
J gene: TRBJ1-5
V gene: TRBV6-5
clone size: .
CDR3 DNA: TGTGCCAGCAGCAGACAGGGTGGAGGAGAACAGCCCCAGCATTTT
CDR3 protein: CASSRQGGGEQPQHF

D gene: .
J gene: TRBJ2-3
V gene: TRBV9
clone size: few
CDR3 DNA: TGTGCCAGCAGCGCATCTTCCCTAGTCAGAGATACGCAGTATTTT
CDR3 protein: CASSASSLVRDTQYF

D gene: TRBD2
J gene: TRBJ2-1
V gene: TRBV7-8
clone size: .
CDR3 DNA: TGTGCCAGCAGCTTGTTGCCTAGCGGGAGCCGTCCGTTCTTC
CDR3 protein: CASSLLPSGSRPFF

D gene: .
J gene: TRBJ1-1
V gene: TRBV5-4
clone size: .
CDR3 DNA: TGTGCCAGCAGCTTGGGTGAAGCCAAAGCTTTCTTT
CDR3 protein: CASSLGEAKAFF

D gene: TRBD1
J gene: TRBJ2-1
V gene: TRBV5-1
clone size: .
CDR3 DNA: TGCGCCAGCAGCTCCAACGGACAGGGGGCGCGGGATGAGCAGTTCTTC
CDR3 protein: CASSSNGQGARDEQFF

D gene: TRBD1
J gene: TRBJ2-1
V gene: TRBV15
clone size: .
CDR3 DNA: TGTGCCACCAGCAGAGAGGGACAGGGGGGTTTGAAGCAGTTCTTC
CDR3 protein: CATSREGQGGLKQFF

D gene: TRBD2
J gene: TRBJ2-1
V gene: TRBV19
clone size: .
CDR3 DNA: TGTGCCAGTAGTACACCTAGCGGGAATCGGAATGAGCAGTTCTTC
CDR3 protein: CASSTPSGNRNEQFF

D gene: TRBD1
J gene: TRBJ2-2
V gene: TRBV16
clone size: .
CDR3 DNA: TGTGCCAGCAGCAGACAGGGGAGCGGGGAGCTGTTTTTT
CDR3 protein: CASSRQGSGELFF

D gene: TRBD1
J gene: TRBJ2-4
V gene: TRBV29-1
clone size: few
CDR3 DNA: TGCAGCGTTTATGACAGGGCCGTCGCCAAAAACATTCAGTACTTC
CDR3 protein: CSVYDRAVAKNIQYF

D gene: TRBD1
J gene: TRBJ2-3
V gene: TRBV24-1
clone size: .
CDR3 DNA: TGTGCCACCAGTGATGCGACCAGGGGGCTGTGGGCAGATACGCAGTATTTT
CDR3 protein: CATSDATRGLWADTQYF

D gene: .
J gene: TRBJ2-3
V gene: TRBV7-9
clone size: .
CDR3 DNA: TGTGCCAGCAGCTTTCGACTGAACACAGATACGCAGTATTTT
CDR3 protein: CASSFRLNTDTQYF

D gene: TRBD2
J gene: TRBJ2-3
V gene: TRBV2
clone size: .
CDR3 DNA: TGTGCCAGCAGACGACTAGCGGGGAGCACAGATACGCAGTATTTT
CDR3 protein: CASRRLAGSTDTQYF

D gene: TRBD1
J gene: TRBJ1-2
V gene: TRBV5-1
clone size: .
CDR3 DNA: TGCGCCAGCAGCTTGGATCAGGGGGCTAATGGCTACACCTTC
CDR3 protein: CASSLDQGANGYTF

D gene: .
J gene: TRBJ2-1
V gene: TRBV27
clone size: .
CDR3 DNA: TGTGCCAGCGGTATTCGGACTGCGTTCTTC
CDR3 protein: CASGIRTAFF

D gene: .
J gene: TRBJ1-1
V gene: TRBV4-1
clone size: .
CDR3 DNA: TGCGCCAGCAGCCAAGATACTAACATGAACACTGAAGCTTTCTTT
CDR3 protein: CASSQDTNMNTEAFF

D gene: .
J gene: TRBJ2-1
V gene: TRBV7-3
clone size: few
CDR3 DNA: TGTGCCAGCAGCCCCCAAATCCCATACAATGAGCAGTTCTTC
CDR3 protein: CASSPQIPYNEQFF

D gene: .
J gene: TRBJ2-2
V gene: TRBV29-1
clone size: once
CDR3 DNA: TGCAGCGCTGCCTTAATAGCGCGCACCGGGGAGCTGTTTTTT
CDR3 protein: CSAALIARTGELFF

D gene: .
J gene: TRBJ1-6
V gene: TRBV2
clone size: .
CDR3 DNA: TGTGCCAGCAACACGGGAAATTCACCCCTCCACTTT
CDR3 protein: CASNTGNSPLHF

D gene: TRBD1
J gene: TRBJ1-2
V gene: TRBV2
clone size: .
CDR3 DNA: TGTGCCAGCAGTGAAATGGGACAGGGGGCGTCGGGCTACACCTTC
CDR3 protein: CASSEMGQGASGYTF

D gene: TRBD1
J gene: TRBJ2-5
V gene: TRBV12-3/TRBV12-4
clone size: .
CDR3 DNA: TGTGCCAGCAGTCAACAGGGGTGGGGGACCCAGTACTTC
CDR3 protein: CASSQQGWGTQYF

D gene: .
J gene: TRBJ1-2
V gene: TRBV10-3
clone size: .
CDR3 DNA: TGTGCCATCAGCCCCGACAGCACTGAGGGCTACACCTTC
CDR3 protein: CAISPDSTEGYTF

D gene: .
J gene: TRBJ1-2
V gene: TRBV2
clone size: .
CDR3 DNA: TGTGCCAGCAGCAGGCAGGAAGTCTATGGCTACACCTTC
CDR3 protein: CASSRQEVYGYTF

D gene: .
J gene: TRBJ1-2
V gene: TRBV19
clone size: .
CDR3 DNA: TGTGCCAGTGGCGTCAAGGAGGCCTATGGCTACACCTTC
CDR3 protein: CASGVKEAYGYTF

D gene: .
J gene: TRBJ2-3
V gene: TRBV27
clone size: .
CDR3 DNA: TGTGCCAGCAGTTTTGACAGGGGCGGACTAGCGACAGATACGCAGTATTTT
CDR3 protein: CASSFDRGGLATDTQYF